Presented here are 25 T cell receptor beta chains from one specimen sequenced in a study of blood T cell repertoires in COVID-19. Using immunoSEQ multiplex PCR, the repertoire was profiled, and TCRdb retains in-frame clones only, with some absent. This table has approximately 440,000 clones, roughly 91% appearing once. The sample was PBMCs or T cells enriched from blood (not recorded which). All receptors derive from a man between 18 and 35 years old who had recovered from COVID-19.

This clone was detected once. The CDR3 reads CAWQGGPGGNEQFF. In nucleotides, the CDR3 is TGTGCCTGGCAGGGAGGGCCTGGGGGCAATGAGCAGTTCTTC. V usage is TRBV30 and J usage is TRBJ2-1, with 7 bases lining up with TRBD2. Germline CDR1 reads GTSNPN; CDR2 reads SVGIG (reference sequence). The J segment lost 6 bases and the V segment lost 5 bases, leaving 10 bases of the junction unmatched. This CDR3 contains 14 residues.

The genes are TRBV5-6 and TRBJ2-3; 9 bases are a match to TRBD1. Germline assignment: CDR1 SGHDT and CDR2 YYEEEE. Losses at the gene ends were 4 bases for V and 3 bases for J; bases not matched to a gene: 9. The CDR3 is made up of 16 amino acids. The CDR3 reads CASSARQGVRTDTQYF. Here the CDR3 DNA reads TGTGCCAGCAGCGCCCGACAGGGGGTTAGGACAGATACGCAGTATTTT.

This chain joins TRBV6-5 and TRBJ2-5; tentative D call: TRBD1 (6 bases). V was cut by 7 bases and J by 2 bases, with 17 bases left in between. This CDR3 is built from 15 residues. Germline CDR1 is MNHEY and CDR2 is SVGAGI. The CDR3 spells CASTPGGLAQETQYF. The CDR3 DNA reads TGTGCCAGCACCCCTGGGGGCCTAGCTCAAGAGACCCAGTACTTC.

The CDR3 DNA follows: TGTGCCAGCAGTTTTGGAGGCGAGCAGTACTTC. Residues: CASSFGGEQYF. This chain uses TRBV12-3 or TRBV12-4 with TRBJ2-7; a possible D gene is TRBD2 (5 bases). This CDR3 has 11 amino acids. Trimming left V 3 bases short and J 6 bases short, with 6 bases between.

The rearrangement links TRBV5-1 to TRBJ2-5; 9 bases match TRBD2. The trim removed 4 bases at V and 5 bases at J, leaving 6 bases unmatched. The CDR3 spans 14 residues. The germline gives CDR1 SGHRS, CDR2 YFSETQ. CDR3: CASSTGLAGETQYF. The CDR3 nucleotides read TGCGCCAGCAGCACGGGACTAGCTGGGGAGACCCAGTACTTC.

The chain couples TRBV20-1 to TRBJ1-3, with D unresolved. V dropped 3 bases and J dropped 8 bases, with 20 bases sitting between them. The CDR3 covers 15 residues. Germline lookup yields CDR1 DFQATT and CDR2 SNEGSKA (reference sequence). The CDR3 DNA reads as TGCAGTGCTAGTAATATGGGCAGTACGAGAGACACCATATATTTT. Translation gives CSASNMGSTRDTIYF.

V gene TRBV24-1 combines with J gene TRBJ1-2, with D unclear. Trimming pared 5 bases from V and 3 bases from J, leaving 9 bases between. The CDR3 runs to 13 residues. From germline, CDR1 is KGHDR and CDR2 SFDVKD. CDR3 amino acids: CATSVGQDYGYTF. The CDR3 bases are TGTGCCACCAGTGTAGGCCAGGACTATGGCTACACCTTC.

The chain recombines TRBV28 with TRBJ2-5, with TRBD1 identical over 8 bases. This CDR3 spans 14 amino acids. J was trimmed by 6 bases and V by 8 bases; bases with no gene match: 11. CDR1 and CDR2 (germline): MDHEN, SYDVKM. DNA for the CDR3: TGTGCCAGCCTGCGGGACAGGTCGACAAAGACCCAGTACTTC. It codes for CASLRDRSTKTQYF.

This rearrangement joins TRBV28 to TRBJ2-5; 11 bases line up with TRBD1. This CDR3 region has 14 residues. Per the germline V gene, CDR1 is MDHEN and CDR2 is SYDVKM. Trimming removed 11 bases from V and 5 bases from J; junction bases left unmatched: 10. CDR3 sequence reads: CAGRGTGGMETQYF. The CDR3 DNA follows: TGTGCCGGCCGGGGGACAGGGGGAATGGAGACCCAGTACTTC.

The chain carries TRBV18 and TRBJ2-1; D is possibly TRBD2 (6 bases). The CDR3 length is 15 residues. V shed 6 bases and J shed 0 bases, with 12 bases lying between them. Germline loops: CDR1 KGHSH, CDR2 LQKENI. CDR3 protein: CASSQSAGSYNEQFF. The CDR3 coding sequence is TGTGCCAGCTCCCAGTCAGCGGGCTCCTACAATGAGCAGTTCTTC.

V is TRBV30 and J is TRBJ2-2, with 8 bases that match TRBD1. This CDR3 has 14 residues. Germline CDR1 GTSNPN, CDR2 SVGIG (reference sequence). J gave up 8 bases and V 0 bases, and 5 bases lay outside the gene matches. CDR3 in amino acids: CAWSVHRGTGELFF. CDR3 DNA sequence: TGTGCCTGGAGTGTACACAGGGGGACTGGGGAGCTGTTTTTT.

The CDR3 spells CASSLPTSGGLTIQETQYF. The CDR3 DNA reads TGTGCCAGCAGCCTGCCGACTAGCGGGGGACTAACGATCCAAGAGACCCAGTACTTC. The chain combines TRBV7-8 with TRBJ2-5; TRBD2 agrees at 12 bases. Trimming took 5 bases from V and 1 from J; bases not matched to a gene: 14. In germline, CDR1 is SGHVS, CDR2 FQNEAQ. The CDR3 runs 19 residues.

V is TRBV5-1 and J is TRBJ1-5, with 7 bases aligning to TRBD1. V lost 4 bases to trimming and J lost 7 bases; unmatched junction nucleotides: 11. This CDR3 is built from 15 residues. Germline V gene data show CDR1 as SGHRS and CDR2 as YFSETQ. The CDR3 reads CASSPTGPEYQPQHF. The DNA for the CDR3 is TGCGCCAGCAGCCCGACAGGGCCGGAGTACCAGCCCCAGCATTTT.

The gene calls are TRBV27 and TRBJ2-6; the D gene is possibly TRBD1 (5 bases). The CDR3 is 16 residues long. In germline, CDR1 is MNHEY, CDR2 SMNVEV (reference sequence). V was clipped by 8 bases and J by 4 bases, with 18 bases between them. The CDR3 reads CASGHPGLLGANVLTF. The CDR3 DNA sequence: TGTGCCAGCGGCCATCCAGGGTTATTGGGGGCCAACGTCCTGACTTTC.

The CDR3 DNA is TGTGCCAGCAGCCCAACCTGGACAGGGGTAAATTCACCCCTCCACTTT. It yields the protein CASSPTWTGVNSPLHF. This rearrangement joins TRBV9 to TRBJ1-6, with 9 nucleotides matching TRBD1. J gave up 7 bases and V 4 bases, and 9 bases lay outside the gene matches. This CDR3 is built from 16 residues. CDR1 is SGDLS, CDR2 YYNGEE, per germline.

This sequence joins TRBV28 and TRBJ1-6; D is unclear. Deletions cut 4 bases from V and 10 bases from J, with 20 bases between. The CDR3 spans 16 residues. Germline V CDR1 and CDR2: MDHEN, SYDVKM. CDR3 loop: CASSSAPPGLKSPLHF. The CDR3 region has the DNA TGTGCCAGCAGTTCCGCCCCCCCAGGACTAAAGTCACCCCTCCACTTT.

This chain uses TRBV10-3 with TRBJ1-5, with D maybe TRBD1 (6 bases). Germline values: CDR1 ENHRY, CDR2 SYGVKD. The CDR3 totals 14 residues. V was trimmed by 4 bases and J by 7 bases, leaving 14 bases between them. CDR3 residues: CAISGEGGYQPQHF. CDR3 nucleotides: TGTGCCATCAGTGGGGAAGGGGGTTACCAGCCCCAGCATTTT.

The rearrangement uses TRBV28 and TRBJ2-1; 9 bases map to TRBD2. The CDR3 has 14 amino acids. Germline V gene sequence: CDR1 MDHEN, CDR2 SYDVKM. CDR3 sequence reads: CVAASREGSNEQFF. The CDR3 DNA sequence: TGTGTGGCCGCCTCGCGGGAGGGCAGCAATGAGCAGTTCTTC.

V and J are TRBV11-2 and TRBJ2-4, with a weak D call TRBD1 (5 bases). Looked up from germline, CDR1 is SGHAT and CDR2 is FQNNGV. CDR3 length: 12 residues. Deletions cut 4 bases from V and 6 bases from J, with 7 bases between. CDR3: CASSSQGNIQYF. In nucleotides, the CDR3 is TGTGCCAGCAGCTCGCAGGGAAACATTCAGTACTTC.

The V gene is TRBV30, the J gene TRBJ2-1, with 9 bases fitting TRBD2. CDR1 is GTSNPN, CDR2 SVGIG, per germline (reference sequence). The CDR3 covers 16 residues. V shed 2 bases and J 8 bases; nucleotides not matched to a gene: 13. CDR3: CAWSLIVGSGSDEQFF. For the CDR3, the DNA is TGTGCCTGGAGTCTAATCGTCGGTAGCGGGAGCGATGAGCAGTTCTTC.

CDR3 in amino acids: CSVAPRQADTEAFF. The CDR3 bases are TGCAGCGTTGCCCCGAGACAGGCCGACACTGAAGCTTTCTTT. The rearrangement links TRBV29-1 to TRBJ1-1; maybe TRBD1 (6 bases). Deletions cut 4 bases from V and 3 bases from J, with 15 bases between. Germline CDR1 SQVTM, CDR2 ANQGSEA. This CDR3 comprises 14 residues.

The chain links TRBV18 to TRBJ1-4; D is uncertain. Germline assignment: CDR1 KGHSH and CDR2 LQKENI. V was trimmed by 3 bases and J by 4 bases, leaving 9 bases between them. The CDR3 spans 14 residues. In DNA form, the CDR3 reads TGTGCCAGCTCACCCAACGAGGGTAATGAAAAACTGTTTTTT. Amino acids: CASSPNEGNEKLFF.

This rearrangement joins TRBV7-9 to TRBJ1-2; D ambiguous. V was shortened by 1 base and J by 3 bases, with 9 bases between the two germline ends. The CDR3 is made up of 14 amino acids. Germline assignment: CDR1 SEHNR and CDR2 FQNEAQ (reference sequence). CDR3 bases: TGTGCCAGCAGCTTAGGAGGGTCTTACTATGGCTACACCTTC. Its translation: CASSLGGSYYGYTF.

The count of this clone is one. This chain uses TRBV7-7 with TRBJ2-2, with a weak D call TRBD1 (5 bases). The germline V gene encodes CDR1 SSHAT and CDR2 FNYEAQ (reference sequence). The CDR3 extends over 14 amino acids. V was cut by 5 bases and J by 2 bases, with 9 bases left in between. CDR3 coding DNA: TGTGCCAGCAGCAAGACAGAAAACACCGGGGAGCTGTTTTTT. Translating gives CASSKTENTGELFF.

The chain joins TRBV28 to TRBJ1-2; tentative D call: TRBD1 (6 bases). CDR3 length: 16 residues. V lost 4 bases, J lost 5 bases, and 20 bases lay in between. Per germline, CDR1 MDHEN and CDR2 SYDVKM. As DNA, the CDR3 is TGTGCCAGCAGTTCCCGCCGGTCAGGGGAGGGATATGGCTACACCTTC. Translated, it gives CASSSRRSGEGYGYTF.